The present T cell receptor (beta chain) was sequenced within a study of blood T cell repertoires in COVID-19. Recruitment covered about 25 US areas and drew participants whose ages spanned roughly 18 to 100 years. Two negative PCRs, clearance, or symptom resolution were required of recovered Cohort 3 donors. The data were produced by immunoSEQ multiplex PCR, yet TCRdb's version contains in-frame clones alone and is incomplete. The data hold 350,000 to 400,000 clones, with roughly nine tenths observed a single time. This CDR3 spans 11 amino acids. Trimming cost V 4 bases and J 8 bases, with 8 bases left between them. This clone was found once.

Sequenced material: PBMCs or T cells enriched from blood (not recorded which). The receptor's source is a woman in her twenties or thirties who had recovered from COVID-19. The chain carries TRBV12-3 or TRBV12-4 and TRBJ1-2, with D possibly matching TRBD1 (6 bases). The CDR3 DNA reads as TGTGCCAGCAGTTCTGGACAGGGCTACACCTTC. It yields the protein CASSSGQGYTF.